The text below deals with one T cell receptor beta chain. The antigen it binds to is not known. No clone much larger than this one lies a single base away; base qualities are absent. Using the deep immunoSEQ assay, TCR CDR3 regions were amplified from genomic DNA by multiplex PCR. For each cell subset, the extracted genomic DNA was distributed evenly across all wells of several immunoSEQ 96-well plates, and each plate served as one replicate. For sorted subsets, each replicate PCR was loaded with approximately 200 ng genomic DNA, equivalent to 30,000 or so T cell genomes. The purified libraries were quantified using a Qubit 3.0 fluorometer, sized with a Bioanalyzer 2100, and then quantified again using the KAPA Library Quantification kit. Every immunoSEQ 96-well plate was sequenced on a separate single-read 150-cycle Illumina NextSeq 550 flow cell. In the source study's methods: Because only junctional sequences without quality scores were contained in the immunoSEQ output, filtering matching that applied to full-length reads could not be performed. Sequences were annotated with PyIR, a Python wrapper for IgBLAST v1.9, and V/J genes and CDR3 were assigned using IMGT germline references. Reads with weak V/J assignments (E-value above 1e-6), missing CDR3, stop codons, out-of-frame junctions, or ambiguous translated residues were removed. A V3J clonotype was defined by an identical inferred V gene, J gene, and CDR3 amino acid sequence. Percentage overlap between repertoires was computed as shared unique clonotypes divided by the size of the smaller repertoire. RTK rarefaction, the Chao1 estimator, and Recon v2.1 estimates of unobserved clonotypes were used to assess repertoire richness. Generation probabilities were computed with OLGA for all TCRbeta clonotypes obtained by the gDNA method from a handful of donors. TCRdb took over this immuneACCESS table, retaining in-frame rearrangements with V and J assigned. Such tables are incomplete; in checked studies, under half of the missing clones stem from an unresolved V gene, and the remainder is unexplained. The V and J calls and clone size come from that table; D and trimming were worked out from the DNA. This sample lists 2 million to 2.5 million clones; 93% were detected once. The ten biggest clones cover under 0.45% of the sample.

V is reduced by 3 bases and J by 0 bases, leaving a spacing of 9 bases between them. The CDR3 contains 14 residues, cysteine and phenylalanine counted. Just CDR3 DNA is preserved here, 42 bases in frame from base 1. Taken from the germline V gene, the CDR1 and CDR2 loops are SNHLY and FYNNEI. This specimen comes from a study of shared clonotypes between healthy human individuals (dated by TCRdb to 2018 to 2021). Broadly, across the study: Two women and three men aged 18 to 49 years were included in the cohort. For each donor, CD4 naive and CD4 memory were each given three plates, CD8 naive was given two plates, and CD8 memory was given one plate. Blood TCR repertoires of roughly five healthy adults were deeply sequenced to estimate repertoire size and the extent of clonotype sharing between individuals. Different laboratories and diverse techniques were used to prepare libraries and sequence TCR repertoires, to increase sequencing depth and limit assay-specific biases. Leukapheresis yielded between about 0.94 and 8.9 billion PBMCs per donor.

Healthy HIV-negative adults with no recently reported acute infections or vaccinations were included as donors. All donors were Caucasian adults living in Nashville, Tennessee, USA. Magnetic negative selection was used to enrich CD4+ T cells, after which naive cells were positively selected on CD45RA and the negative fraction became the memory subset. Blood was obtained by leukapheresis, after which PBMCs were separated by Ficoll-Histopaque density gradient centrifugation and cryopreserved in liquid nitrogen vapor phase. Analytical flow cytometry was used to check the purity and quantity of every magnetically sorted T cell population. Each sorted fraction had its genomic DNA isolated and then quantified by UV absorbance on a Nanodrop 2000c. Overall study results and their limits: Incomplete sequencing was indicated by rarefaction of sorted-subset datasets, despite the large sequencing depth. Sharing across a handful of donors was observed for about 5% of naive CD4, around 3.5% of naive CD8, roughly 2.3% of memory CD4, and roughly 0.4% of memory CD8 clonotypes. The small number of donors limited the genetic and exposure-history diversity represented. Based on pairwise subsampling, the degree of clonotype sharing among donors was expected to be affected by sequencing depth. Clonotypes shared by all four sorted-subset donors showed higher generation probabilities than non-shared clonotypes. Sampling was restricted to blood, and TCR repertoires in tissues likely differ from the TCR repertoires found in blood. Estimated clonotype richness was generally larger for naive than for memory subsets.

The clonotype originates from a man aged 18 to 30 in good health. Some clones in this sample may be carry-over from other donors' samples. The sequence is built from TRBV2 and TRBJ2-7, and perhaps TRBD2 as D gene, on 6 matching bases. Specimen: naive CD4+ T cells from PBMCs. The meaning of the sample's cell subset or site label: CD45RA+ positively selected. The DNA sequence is TGTGCCAGCAGTGAGGAGGGCCTCTCCTACGAGCAGTACTTC. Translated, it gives CASSEEGLSYEQYF.